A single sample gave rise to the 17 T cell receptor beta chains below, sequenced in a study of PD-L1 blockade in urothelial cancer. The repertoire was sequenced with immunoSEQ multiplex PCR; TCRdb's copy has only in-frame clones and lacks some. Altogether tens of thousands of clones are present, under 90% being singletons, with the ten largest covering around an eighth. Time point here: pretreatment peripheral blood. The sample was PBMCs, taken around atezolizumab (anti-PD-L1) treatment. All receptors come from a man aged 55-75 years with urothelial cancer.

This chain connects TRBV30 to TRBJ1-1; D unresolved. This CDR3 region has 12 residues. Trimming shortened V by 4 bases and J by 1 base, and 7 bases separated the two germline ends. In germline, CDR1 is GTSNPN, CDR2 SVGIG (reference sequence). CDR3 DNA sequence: TGTGCCTGGAACACAGCGAACACTGAAGCTTTCTTT. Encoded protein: CAWNTANTEAFF. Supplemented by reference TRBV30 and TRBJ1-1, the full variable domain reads SQTIHQWPATLVQPVGSPLSLECTVEGTSNPNLYWYRQAAGRGLQLLFYSVGIGQISSEVPQNLSASRPQDRQFILSSKKLLLSDSGFYLCAWNTANTEAFFGQGTRLTVV.

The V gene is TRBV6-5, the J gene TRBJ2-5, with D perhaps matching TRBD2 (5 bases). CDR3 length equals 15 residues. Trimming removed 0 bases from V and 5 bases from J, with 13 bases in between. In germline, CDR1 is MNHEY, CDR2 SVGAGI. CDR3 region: CASSYSSGVKETQYF. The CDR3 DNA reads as TGTGCCAGCAGTTACTCGTCCGGGGTAAAGGAGACCCAGTACTTC.

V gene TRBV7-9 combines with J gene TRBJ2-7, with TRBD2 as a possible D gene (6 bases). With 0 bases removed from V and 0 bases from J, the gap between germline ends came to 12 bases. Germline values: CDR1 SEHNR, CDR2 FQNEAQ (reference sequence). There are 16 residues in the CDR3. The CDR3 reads CASSLAGGESSYEQYF. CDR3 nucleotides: TGTGCCAGCAGCTTAGCCGGCGGGGAGAGCTCCTACGAGCAGTACTTC.

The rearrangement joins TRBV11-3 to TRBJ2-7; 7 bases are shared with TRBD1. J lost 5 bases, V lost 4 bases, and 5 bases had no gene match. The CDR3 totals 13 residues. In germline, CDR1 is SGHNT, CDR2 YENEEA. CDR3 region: CASSSTGVHEQYF. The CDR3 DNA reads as TGTGCCAGCAGCTCAACAGGGGTTCACGAGCAGTACTTC.

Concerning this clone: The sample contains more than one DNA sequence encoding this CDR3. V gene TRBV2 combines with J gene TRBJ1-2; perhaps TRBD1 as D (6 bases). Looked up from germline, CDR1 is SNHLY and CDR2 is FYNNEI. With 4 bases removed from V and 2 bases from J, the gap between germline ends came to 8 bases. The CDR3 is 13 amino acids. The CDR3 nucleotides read TGTGCCAGCAGTGGTGGACAGAACTATGGCTACACCTTC. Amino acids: CASSGGQNYGYTF.

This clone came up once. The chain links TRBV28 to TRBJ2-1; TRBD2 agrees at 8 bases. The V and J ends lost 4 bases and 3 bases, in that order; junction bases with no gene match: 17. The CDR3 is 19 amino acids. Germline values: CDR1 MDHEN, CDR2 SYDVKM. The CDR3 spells CASSSFSQPTSGDYNEQFF. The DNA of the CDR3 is TGTGCCAGCAGTTCATTCAGCCAACCCACTAGCGGAGACTACAATGAGCAGTTCTTC.

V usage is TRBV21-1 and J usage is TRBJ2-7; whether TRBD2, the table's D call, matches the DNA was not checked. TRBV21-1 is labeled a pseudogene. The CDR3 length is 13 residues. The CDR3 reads CASSVGDSREQYF. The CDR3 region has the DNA TGTGCCAGCTCGGTGGGGGACTCAAGGGAGCAGTACTTC.

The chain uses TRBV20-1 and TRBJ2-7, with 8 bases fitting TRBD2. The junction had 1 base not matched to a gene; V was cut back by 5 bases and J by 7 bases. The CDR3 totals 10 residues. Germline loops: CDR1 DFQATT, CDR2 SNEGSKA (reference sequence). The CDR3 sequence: CSASGGEQYF. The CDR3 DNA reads TGCAGTGCTTCGGGGGGGGAGCAGTACTTC.

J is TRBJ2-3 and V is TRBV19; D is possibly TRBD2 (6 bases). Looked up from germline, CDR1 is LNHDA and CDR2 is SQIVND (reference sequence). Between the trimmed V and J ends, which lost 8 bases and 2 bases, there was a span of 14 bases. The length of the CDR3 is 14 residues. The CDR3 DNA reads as TGTGCCAGTTCTGTAGCGGTAAACACAGATACGCAGTATTTT. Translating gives CASSVAVNTDTQYF.

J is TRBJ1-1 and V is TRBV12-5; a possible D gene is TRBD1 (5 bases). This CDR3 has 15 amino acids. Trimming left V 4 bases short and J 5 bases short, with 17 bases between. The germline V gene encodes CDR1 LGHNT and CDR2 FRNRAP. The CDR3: CASGSTRGRRTEAFF. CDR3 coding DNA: TGTGCTAGTGGTTCAACCCGGGGGAGAAGGACTGAAGCTTTCTTT.

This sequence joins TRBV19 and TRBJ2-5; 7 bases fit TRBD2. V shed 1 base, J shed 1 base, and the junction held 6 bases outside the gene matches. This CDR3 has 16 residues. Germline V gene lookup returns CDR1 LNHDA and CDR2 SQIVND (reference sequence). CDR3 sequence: CASSIGSGAAQETQYF. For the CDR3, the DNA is TGTGCCAGTAGTATAGGAAGCGGGGCGGCCCAAGAGACCCAGTACTTC.

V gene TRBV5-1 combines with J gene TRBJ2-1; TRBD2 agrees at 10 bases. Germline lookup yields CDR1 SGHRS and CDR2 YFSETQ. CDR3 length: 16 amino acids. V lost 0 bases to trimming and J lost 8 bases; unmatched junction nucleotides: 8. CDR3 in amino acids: CASSLASLAGADEQFF. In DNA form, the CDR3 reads TGCGCCAGCAGCTTGGCCTCTCTAGCGGGAGCGGATGAGCAGTTCTTC.

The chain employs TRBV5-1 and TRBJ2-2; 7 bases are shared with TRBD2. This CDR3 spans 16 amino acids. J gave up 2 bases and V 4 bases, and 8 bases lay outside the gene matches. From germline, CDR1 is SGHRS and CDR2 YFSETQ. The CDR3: CASSLQTSRNTGELFF. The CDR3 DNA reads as TGCGCCAGCAGCCTGCAGACTAGCCGAAACACCGGGGAGCTGTTTTTT.

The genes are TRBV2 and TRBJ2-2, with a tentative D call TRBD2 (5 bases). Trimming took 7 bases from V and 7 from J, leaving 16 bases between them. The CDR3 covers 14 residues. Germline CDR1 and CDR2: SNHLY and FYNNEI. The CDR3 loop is CASNEVRGDGELFF. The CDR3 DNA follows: TGTGCCAGCAACGAGGTTCGGGGAGACGGGGAGCTGTTTTTT.

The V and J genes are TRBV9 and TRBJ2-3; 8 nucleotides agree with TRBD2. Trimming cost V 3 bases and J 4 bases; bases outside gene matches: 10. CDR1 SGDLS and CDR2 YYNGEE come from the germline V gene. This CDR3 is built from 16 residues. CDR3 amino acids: CASSASPSGRPDTQYF. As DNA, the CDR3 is TGTGCCAGCAGCGCCTCCCCCAGCGGGAGACCAGATACGCAGTATTTT.

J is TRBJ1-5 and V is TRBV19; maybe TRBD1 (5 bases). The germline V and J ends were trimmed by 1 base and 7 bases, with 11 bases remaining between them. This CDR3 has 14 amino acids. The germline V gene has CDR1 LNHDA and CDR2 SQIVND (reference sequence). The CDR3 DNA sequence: TGTGCCAGTAGTATAGTCCAGGGTCGGCAGCCCCAGCATTTT. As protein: CASSIVQGRQPQHF.

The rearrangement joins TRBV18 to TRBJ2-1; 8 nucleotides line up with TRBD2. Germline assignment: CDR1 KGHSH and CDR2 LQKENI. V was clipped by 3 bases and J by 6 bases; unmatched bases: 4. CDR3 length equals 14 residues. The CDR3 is CASSPPGGSNEQFF. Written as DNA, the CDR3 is TGTGCCAGCTCACCCCCGGGGGGGAGCAATGAGCAGTTCTTC.